This T cell receptor (beta chain) was obtained from a study of T cells in Graves' hyperthyroidism and ophthalmopathy. Amplification yielded TCR beta CDR3 regions, with RNA transcripts as the source. First-round RT-PCR with HTBI primers amplified the TCR CDR3 region. One entry per CDR3 protein results from TCRdb running MiXCR on the multiplex PCR reads. The sample consists of about 740,000 distinct CDR3 sequences, 12% to 15% of them appearing once. From germline, CDR1 is MNHEY and CDR2 SVGAGI. V was trimmed by 0 bases and J by 2 bases, leaving 5 bases between them. The CDR3 extends over 13 amino acids. This clonotype showed up just a few times. Its antigen is unidentified. Study-wide points: Model predictions of ophthalmopathy came a median about six months before onset.

The V gene is TRBV6-5, the J gene TRBJ2-7; D call uncertain. The clonotype comes from a woman under 30 with Graves' hyperthyroidism. Sequencing was performed on blood. CDR3 bases: TGTGCCAGCAGTTACTCAACCACCTACGAGCAGTACTTC. This encodes CASSYSTTYEQYF.